One TCR beta chain is described in this entry. The data originate from a study of control samples from healthy donors and cancer patients. V lost 5 bases and J 1 base, leaving 21 bases between the germline ends. Germline V gene lookup returns CDR1 SEHNR and CDR2 FQNEAQ (reference sequence). The length of the CDR3 is 17 residues. The protocol was immunoSEQ multiplex PCR, while the TCRdb copy is restricted to in-frame clones and leaves out a portion. The sample has fewer than 500,000 clones; 75% to 95% are singletons. Specimen: PBMCs. The V call is TRBV7-9, the J call TRBJ2-7; possibly TRBD1 for D (7 bases). The receptor comes from a man aged 35 to 55 with head and neck cancer. The CDR3 region is CASSQVHAGGTSYEQYF. The CDR3, as DNA: TGTGCCAGCAGCCAAGTCCACGCAGGGGGGACATCCTACGAGCAGTACTTC.